This TCR beta chain was recorded in a study of identical twins. Each CDR3 protein is one row after TCRdb ran MiXCR on the 5' RACE reads. The sample has roughly 720,000 distinct CDR3 sequences, approximately 18% seen once; the top ten hold around 13%. Germline CDR1 MGHDK, CDR2 SYGVNS. CDR3 size: 15 residues. Trimming removed 5 bases from V and 3 bases from J, with 14 bases in between. In this sample, this clonotype turned up many times. The same specimen was also included in a second study, on T cells expressing NK-cell markers. That source adds: One of the eight sequenced donors was seronegative, whereas the other seven were HCMV-seropositive. Within several experiments, an anti-gamma-delta TCR antibody kept the sorting limited to alpha-beta TCR T cells. Dominant NKG2C+ clonotypes accounted for about 1.0-8% of CD8+ T cells in several donors.

The sequenced material came from PBMCs. The TCR comes from a woman under 30 in good health. The chain uses TRBV25-1 and TRBJ1-5, with D uncertain. Here the CDR3 DNA reads TGTGCCAGCAGTTCCTCCGGCCAAGCCAATCAGCCCCAGCATTTT. As protein: CASSSSGQANQPQHF.